Listed here are 21 T cell receptor beta chains from one sample, sequenced in a study of T cells after yellow fever vaccination. In TCRdb, the 5' RACE reads were re-called with MiXCR into one record per CDR3 protein. The sample holds under 400,000 distinct CDR3 sequences; approximately 12% are singletons and the top ten take 3.2%. The sample here was CD4+ T cells sorted from PBMCs, taken 15 days after the yellow fever booster vaccination. The receptors originated from a man aged 18 to 29 who received the YFV17D yellow fever vaccine.

The chain carries TRBV20-1 and TRBJ1-4; D gene ambiguous. Germline V lookup: CDR1 DFQATT, CDR2 SNEGSKA (reference sequence). This CDR3 has 15 amino acids. Trimming removed 6 bases from V and 0 bases from J, with 14 bases in between. As DNA, the CDR3 is TGCAGTGCGCGGGAATTCAGAACAACTAATGAAAAACTGTTTTTT. Its protein product is CSAREFRTTNEKLFF.

This chain joins TRBV7-9 and TRBJ1-6, with TRBD1 identical over 7 bases. The CDR3 spans 16 residues. The junction had 12 bases not matched to a gene; V was cut back by 5 bases and J by 8 bases. CDR1 SEHNR and CDR2 FQNEAQ come from the germline V gene (reference sequence). This CDR3 reads CASSTTQTGSDSPLHF. The CDR3 coding sequence is TGTGCCAGCAGCACCACCCAGACAGGGAGCGATTCACCCCTCCACTTT. The complete variable domain, with remaining parts taken from reference TRBV7-9 and TRBJ1-6, reads DTGVSQNPRHKITKRGQNVTFRCDPISEHNRLYWYRQTLGQGPEFLTYFQNEAQLEKSRLLSDRFSAERPKGSFSTLEIQRTEQGDSAMYLCASSTTQTGSDSPLHFGNGTRLTVT.

The J gene is TRBJ1-2, the V gene TRBV7-9; D not certain. In germline, CDR1 is SEHNR, CDR2 FQNEAQ (reference sequence). V lost 4 bases and J 9 bases, leaving 12 bases between the germline ends. This CDR3 spans 12 amino acids. CDR3 residues: CASSSSIQRYTF. Written as DNA, the CDR3 is TGTGCCAGCAGCTCCTCGATCCAGCGCTACACCTTC. The full variable domain, in which reference TRBV7-9 and TRBJ1-2 provide the parts outside the CDR3, is DTGVSQNPRHKITKRGQNVTFRCDPISEHNRLYWYRQTLGQGPEFLTYFQNEAQLEKSRLLSDRFSAERPKGSFSTLEIQRTEQGDSAMYLCASSSSIQRYTFGSGTRLTVV.

The rearrangement uses TRBV5-6 and TRBJ2-7; 7 positions agree with TRBD1. CDR3 length: 13 amino acids. Germline CDR1 and CDR2: SGHDT and YYEEEE. V dropped 3 bases and J dropped 5; count of bases not matched to a gene: 5. CDR3 region: CASSYRGVDEQYF. The CDR3, as DNA: TGTGCCAGCAGCTACAGGGGCGTGGACGAGCAGTACTTC.

The V and J genes are TRBV4-3 and TRBJ2-2, with D tentatively TRBD1 or TRBD2 (6 bases each). V shed 3 bases and J shed 8 bases, with 19 bases lying between them. The CDR3 covers 16 residues. CDR1 is LGHNA and CDR2 is YSLEER in the germline V gene. CDR3 nucleotide sequence: TGCGCCAGCAGCCACGGAGGGGGAGTATTATCGGGGGAGCTGTTTTTT. It encodes CASSHGGGVLSGELFF.

This clonotype occurred many times. V gene TRBV7-2 combines with J gene TRBJ1-2; D not certain. The CDR3 covers 12 residues. Germline assignment: CDR1 SGHTA and CDR2 FQGNSA. Trimming left V 4 bases short and J 5 bases short, with 8 bases between. The CDR3 is CASSSPQYGYTF. The CDR3 DNA reads as TGTGCCAGCAGCTCTCCACAGTATGGCTACACCTTC.

The V gene is TRBV5-1, the J gene TRBJ2-3; D remains unclear. The germline CDR1 and CDR2 sequences are SGHRS and YFSETQ. V lost 1 base to trimming and J lost 6 bases, with 6 bases between them. This CDR3 has 12 amino acids. In DNA form, the CDR3 reads TGCGCCAGCAGCTTGAACTTGGATACGCAGTATTTT. It encodes CASSLNLDTQYF.

This clonotype was picked up a small number of times. The chain employs TRBV9 and TRBJ1-3; tentatively, D is TRBD1 (6 bases). Trimming took off 3 bases at V and 2 bases at J, with 12 bases between the two ends. The V gene's germline CDR1 is SGDLS and CDR2 YYNGEE. The CDR3 totals 15 residues. The CDR3 region has the DNA TGTGCCAGCAGCGCCGAGACAGGTACTGGAAACACCATATATTTT. It yields the protein CASSAETGTGNTIYF.

This clonotype came up a few times. The chain uses TRBV6-4 and TRBJ1-6; no reliable D call. The length of the CDR3 is 13 residues. The V gene's germline CDR1 is MRHNA and CDR2 SNTAGT. Trimming left V 2 bases short and J 9 bases short, with 8 bases between. The CDR3 spells CASSDEWGSPLHF. In DNA, the CDR3 is TGTGCCAGCAGTGACGAGTGGGGTTCACCCCTCCACTTT.

With respect to this clonotype: A much larger clone lies a single base off, so this may be a read error. No DNA is shown, since the ends of the CDR3 on it are uncertain; the CDR3 is the one TCRdb lists. The chain carries TRBV4-3 and TRBJ2-1. The CDR3 has 16 residues if both end residues are counted. CDR1 and CDR2 from the germline V gene are LGHNA and YSLEER. The CDR3 loop reads CASSQVGSGSYNEQLF.

The chain recombines TRBV6-1 with TRBJ2-2; 10 nucleotides match TRBD2. J was trimmed by 9 bases and V by 2 bases; bases with no gene match: 3. The CDR3 contains 14 residues. CDR1 is MNHNS and CDR2 is SASEGT in the germline V gene. The CDR3 DNA reads TGTGCCAGCAGTGAAATGGGACTAGCGTGGGAGCTGTTTTTT. Translating it yields CASSEMGLAWELFF.

The sample holds one count of this clonotype. In DNA form, the CDR3 reads TGTGCCAGCACAGAAAGGACAGGGAGTATCTACACCTTC. Translating it yields CASTERTGSIYTF. The chain uses TRBV6-8 and TRBJ1-2; 8 positions agree with TRBD1. The CDR3 has 13 residues. Losses at the gene ends were 7 bases for V and 10 bases for J; bases not matched to a gene: 11. The germline V gene encodes CDR1 MNHGY and CDR2 SAAAGT.

This clonotype was seen once. The chain joins TRBV2 to TRBJ2-2, with TRBD1 matching over 8 bases. Per germline, CDR1 SNHLY and CDR2 FYNNEI. The CDR3 extends over 15 amino acids. Germline trimming cut 5 bases from V and 2 bases from J; bases unmatched to any gene: 4. Written as DNA, the CDR3 is TGTGCCAGCAGTAGAGGACAGGGAAACACCGGGGAGCTGTTTTTT. Amino acids: CASSRGQGNTGELFF.

This clonotype has only a few counts. This chain links TRBV6-5 with TRBJ2-1; 7 nucleotides match TRBD1. V lost 2 bases and J lost 8; bases outside the gene matches: 3. The CDR3 covers 13 residues. Germline-derived CDR1 and CDR2 are MNHEY and SVGAGI. The CDR3, as DNA: TGTGCCAGCAGTTACAGACAGGGCTATGAGCAGTTCTTC. This gives the protein CASSYRQGYEQFF.

Only a few counts were recorded for this clonotype. The CDR3 nucleotides read TGTGCCAGTAGTCTTGACAGGACGATCACTGAAGCTTTCTTT. This encodes CASSLDRTITEAFF. V usage is TRBV19 and J usage is TRBJ1-1, with D possibly TRBD1 on 6 matching bases. The CDR3 totals 14 residues. V was clipped by 5 bases and J by 4 bases, with 14 bases between them. The V gene's germline CDR1 is LNHDA and CDR2 SQIVND (reference sequence).

This clonotype came up a few times. The gene calls are TRBV12-5 and TRBJ1-1; D is undetermined. The CDR3 runs 12 residues. CDR1 and CDR2 (germline): LGHNT, FRNRAP. Trimming cost V 2 bases and J 3 bases, with 4 bases left between them. CDR3 protein: CASGLTYTEAFF. The CDR3 DNA sequence: TGTGCTAGTGGTTTGACTTACACTGAAGCTTTCTTT.

This clonotype was counted ten times or more. The chain links TRBV5-1 to TRBJ2-7; 7 bases line up with TRBD2. V shed 4 bases, J shed 7 bases, and the junction held 5 bases outside the gene matches. CDR1 is SGHRS, CDR2 YFSETQ, per germline. The CDR3 totals 12 residues. CDR3 region: CASSPLGGEQYF. DNA of the CDR3: TGCGCCAGCAGCCCCCTGGGGGGGGAGCAGTACTTC. Drawing the rest from reference TRBV5-1 and TRBJ2-7, the complete variable domain is KAGVTQTPRYLIKTRGQQVTLSCSPISGHRSVSWYQQTPGQGLQFLFEYFSETQRNKGNFPGRFSGRQFSNSRSEMNVSTLELGDSALYLCASSPLGGEQYFGPGTRLTVT.

This clonotype was seen a few times. The V gene is TRBV9, the J gene TRBJ1-6, with 10 bases aligning to TRBD1. V lost 3 bases and J lost 10; bases outside the gene matches: 10. Germline lookup yields CDR1 SGDLS and CDR2 YYNGEE. This CDR3 comprises 16 residues. The CDR3 nucleotides are TGTGCCAGCAGCGCCGGACAGGGGGTGTATCGATCACCCCTCCACTTT. Protein sequence: CASSAGQGVYRSPLHF. Based on the CDR3 plus reference TRBV9 and TRBJ1-6, the full variable domain is DSGVTQTPKHLITATGQRVTLRCSPRSGDLSVYWYQQSLDQGLQFLIQYYNGEERAKGNILERFSAQQFPDLHSELNLSSLELGDSALYFCASSAGQGVYRSPLHFGNGTRLTVT.

This chain uses TRBV20-1 with TRBJ2-7, with D unresolved. The CDR3 has 15 amino acids. Germline CDR1 DFQATT, CDR2 SNEGSKA (reference sequence). The V end was cut by 4 bases, the J end by 2 bases, with 18 bases between. In DNA, the CDR3 is TGCAGTGCTATCCCCGAGAGACTCAAGACCTACGAGCAGTACGTC. Amino acid sequence: CSAIPERLKTYEQYV.

The chain carries TRBV3-1 and TRBJ2-5; D unresolved. The CDR3 is made up of 14 amino acids. CDR1 is LGHDT, CDR2 YNNKEL, per germline (reference sequence). Trimming removed 0 bases at V and 7 bases at J, with 12 bases between. The CDR3 loop is CASSQEPAAVTQYF. CDR3 DNA: TGTGCCAGCAGCCAAGAACCCGCGGCGGTGACCCAGTACTTC.

This clonotype was detected a few times. The J gene is TRBJ2-1, the V gene TRBV9, with TRBD2 identical over 13 bases. This CDR3 comprises 15 residues. Looked up from germline, CDR1 is SGDLS and CDR2 is YYNGEE. Trimming removed 4 bases from V and 4 bases from J; junction bases left unmatched: 2. In DNA form, the CDR3 reads TGTGCCAGCAGCCTGACTAGCGGGGGGTACAATGAGCAGTTCTTC. Translation: CASSLTSGGYNEQFF.